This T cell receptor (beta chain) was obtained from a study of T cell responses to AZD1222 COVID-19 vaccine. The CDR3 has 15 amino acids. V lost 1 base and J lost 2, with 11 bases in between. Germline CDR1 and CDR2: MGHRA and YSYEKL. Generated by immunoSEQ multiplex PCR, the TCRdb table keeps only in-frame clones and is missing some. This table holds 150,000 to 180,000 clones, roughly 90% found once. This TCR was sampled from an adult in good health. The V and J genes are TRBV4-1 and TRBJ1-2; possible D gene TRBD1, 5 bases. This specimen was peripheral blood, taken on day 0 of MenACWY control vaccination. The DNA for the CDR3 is TGCGCCAGCAGCCAAGCAGGGACCCTAAACTATGGCTACACCTTC. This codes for CASSQAGTLNYGYTF.